This T cell receptor beta chain was documented in a study of blood T cell repertoires in COVID-19. Study-level information: Researchers got acute and convalescent COVID-19 samples from the United States, Italy and Spain. Sample material is recorded as cDNA or gDNA derived from T cells, B-cell-depleted T cells, or PBMCs.

Original analysis: Amplifying reference gene primers gave estimates of nucleated cell counts. Assay used: immunoSEQ multiplex PCR; TCRdb lists only in-frame clones, some missing. V, J and clone size derive from that table, while D and trimming were established from the DNA sequence. Here the sample spans roughly 100,000 clones, 71% being singletons. This CDR3 contains 15 residues. Per the germline V gene, CDR1 is MRHNA and CDR2 is SNTAGT. Trimming cost V 5 bases and J 1 base, with 13 bases left between them. The TCR originated in a human donor with acute or convalescent COVID-19. The donor label of this sample is uncertain. What was sequenced was peripheral blood. This sequence joins TRBV6-4 and TRBJ2-3; TRBD2 might be the D (6 bases). This CDR3 reads CASSPSGWGTDTQYF. In DNA, the CDR3 is TGTGCCAGCAGTCCAAGCGGGTGGGGCACAGATACGCAGTATTTT.